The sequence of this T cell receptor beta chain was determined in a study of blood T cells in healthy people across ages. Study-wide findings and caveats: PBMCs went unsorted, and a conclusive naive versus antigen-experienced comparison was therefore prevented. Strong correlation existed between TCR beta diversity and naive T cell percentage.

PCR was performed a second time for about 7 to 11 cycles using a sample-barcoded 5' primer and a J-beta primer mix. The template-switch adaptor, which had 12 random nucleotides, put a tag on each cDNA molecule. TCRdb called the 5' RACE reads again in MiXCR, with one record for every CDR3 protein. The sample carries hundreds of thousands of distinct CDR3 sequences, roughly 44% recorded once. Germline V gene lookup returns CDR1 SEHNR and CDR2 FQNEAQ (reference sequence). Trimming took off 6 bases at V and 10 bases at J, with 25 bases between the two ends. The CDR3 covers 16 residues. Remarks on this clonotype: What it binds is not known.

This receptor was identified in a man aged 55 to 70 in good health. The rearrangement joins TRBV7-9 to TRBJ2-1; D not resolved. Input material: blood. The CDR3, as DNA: TGTGCCAGCAGGTACCATAGCACCGACATCGTCCGGGAGCAGTTCTTC. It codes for CASRYHSTDIVREQFF.